This TCR beta chain was found in a study of shared clonotypes between healthy human individuals. Genomic DNA per cell subset filled all wells of several immunoSEQ plates. This table comes from immunoSEQ multiplex PCR, and its TCRdb copy is limited to in-frame clones, with some not included. The sample shows approximately 2.5 million clones, more than 90% of them seen only once. This receptor was taken from a man aged 18 to 30 in good health. Sequences were obtained from naive CD4+ T cells sorted from blood. This sample's subset: CD45RA+ positively selected.

The CDR3 bases are TGCGCCAGCAGTCGGGGGACTGAAGCTTTCTTT. Its protein product is CASSRGTEAFF. This sequence joins TRBV23-1 and TRBJ1-1, with TRBD1 as a possible D gene (5 bases). TRBV23-1 is labeled an ORF, and its function is uncertain. There are 11 residues in the CDR3. V was shortened by 4 bases and J by 5 bases, with 5 bases between the two germline ends.